This T cell receptor (beta chain) was retrieved from a study of cytomegalovirus exposure and HLA in healthy donors. Of note for this clone: No antigen is known for it. The identical CDR3 is also encoded by other nucleotide sequences in the sample.

Regarding the study as a whole: It has been reported that TCR beta sequences accurately predicted the HLA-A and HLA-B alleles of most subjects. The investigators catalogued 180 or so TCR beta chains as cytomegalovirus-associated. Analysis performed later showed TCR beta chains linked to HLA being more clonally expanded than equally common others.

The PCR used 60 Vbeta and 13 Jbeta primers. Some clones are missing from TCRdb's copy, which holds only in-frame ones; the method was immunoSEQ multiplex PCR. The sample consists of about 160,000 clones, approximately 82% of them appearing once. The TCR sequence derives from a man aged 50-60 years in good health and CMV-seropositive. Sequenced sample: PBMCs.

The CDR3 region has the DNA TGTGCCAGTAGTATAGACCCAGGGAACACTGAAGCTTTCTTT. It specifies CASSIDPGNTEAFF. The rearrangement uses TRBV19 and TRBJ1-1; no reliable D call. Per germline, CDR1 LNHDA and CDR2 SQIVND (reference sequence). V was shortened by 0 bases and J by 1 base, with 6 bases between the two germline ends. This CDR3 comprises 14 residues.